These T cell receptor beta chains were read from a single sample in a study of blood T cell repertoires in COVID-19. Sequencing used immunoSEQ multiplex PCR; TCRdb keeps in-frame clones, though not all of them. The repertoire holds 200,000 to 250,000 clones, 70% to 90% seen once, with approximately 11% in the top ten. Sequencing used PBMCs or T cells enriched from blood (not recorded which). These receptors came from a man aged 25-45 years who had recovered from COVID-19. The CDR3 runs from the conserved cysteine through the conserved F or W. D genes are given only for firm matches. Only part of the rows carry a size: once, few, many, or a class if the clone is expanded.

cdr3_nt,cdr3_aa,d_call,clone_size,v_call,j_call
TGCGCCAGCAGCCAAACAGGGGTCATCGTCGAGCAGTACTTC,CASSQTGVIVEQYF,TRBD1,once,TRBV5-1,TRBJ2-7
TGTGCCAGCAGCGTCGGACAGGGAGTGAACACTGAAGCTTTCTTT,CASSVGQGVNTEAFF,TRBD1,NA,TRBV9,TRBJ1-1
TGTGCCAGCACCCGCGGACAGCTATTCTACGAGCAGTACTTC,CASTRGQLFYEQYF,NA,few,TRBV6-5,TRBJ2-7
TGTGCCAGCAGCTTAGCTACAGGGTTAGGGCCCCTCCACTTT,CASSLATGLGPLHF,NA,NA,TRBV7-3,TRBJ1-6
TGCGCCAGCAGCTTGGTGACAGCAACTAATGAAAAACTGTTTTTT,CASSLVTATNEKLFF,NA,NA,TRBV5-1,TRBJ1-4
TGTGCCAGCAGCTTAGGAGAAGAGACTAACTATGGCTACACCTTC,CASSLGEETNYGYTF,NA,NA,TRBV11-2,TRBJ1-2
TGTGCCAGCAGTTACAGGGACAATGGGGAGCAGTACTTC,CASSYRDNGEQYF,NA,NA,TRBV6-2/TRBV6-3,TRBJ2-7
TGTGCCAGCAGCTTTGGGGTCGACAGGGGCTATGGCTACACCTTC,CASSFGVDRGYGYTF,TRBD1,NA,TRBV7-9,TRBJ1-2
TGTGCCAGTAGTAACCCGAGGGTAGCGACTTACGAGCAGTACTTC,CASSNPRVATYEQYF,NA,NA,TRBV19,TRBJ2-7
TGTGCCAGCACCCCGGGAGCGGGAGGGGTCGATGAGCAGTTCTTC,CASTPGAGGVDEQFF,TRBD2,NA,TRBV28,TRBJ2-1
TGTGCCAGCAGCTTAGATGGCGGGGGGTTCTATTACGAGCAGTACTTC,CASSLDGGGFYYEQYF,TRBD2,NA,TRBV7-2,TRBJ2-7
TGTGCCATCAGTGAGACGCGACAGGGGGCCGGCGGGGAGCTGTTTTTT,CAISETRQGAGGELFF,TRBD1,NA,TRBV10-3,TRBJ2-2
TGTGCCAGCAGTCCTCGGACAGGGGGGAATTCACCCCTCCACTTT,CASSPRTGGNSPLHF,TRBD1,NA,TRBV2,TRBJ1-6
TGCAGTGCTAGTCCCGGGACAGGGGGCGGTGGCTACACCTTC,CSASPGTGGGGYTF,TRBD1,once,TRBV20-1,TRBJ1-2
TGTGCCAGCAGCCAGGGGGGAACATCAGGCACTGAAGCTTTCTTT,CASSQGGTSGTEAFF,TRBD1,NA,TRBV7-9,TRBJ1-1
TGTGCCAGCAGCTTGGTAGGAACTAGGAACACCATATATTTT,CASSLVGTRNTIYF,NA,NA,TRBV5-5,TRBJ1-3
TGTGCCAGCAGCTTAGCATCATCCGGGACACGCGGTCGGGATACGCAGTATTTT,CASSLASSGTRGRDTQYF,NA,once,TRBV7-9,TRBJ2-3
TGTGCCAGCAGCGTAGGGGACAGGGGCACTCAAGAGACCCAGTACTTC,CASSVGDRGTQETQYF,TRBD1,NA,TRBV9,TRBJ2-5
TGTGCCTGCTACAGGGTTGGCACTGAAGCTTTCTTT,CACYRVGTEAFF,NA,NA,TRBV30,TRBJ1-1
TGTGCCATCAGTGAGGGGACTAGCACGTACAATGAGCAGTTCTTC,CAISEGTSTYNEQFF,TRBD2,NA,TRBV10-3,TRBJ2-1
TGTGCCAGTAGTCCAGGACAGGGGATCTCCGGGGAGCTGTTTTTT,CASSPGQGISGELFF,TRBD1,NA,TRBV19,TRBJ2-2
TGCAGCGTTGGGCAGGGGGCAGCTAGCAATCAGCCCCAGCATTTT,CSVGQGAASNQPQHF,TRBD1,few,TRBV29-1,TRBJ1-5
TGTGCCAGCAGCCAAGATTTGGGGACAGCCCAAGAGACCCAGTACTTC,CASSQDLGTAQETQYF,TRBD1,NA,TRBV14,TRBJ2-5
TGTGCCAGCAGCTTAACAGGCTTAGCGGGGGGGCCGCCCCAGTACTTC,CASSLTGLAGGPPQYF,TRBD2,NA,TRBV7-3,TRBJ2-5
TGCGCCAGCAGCACACAGGGTAGGGTTGAAAAACTGTTTTTT,CASSTQGRVEKLFF,NA,NA,TRBV4-1,TRBJ1-4
TGTGCCAGCAGCTCGACCGGGGGAGCGGGTTTCACCGGGGAGCTGTTTTTT,CASSSTGGAGFTGELFF,NA,NA,TRBV7-2,TRBJ2-2
TGTGCCAGCAGCTTCAGGTTCAATCAGCCCCAGCATTTT,CASSFRFNQPQHF,NA,NA,TRBV7-3,TRBJ1-5
TGCGCCAGCAGCTTGGGTCAGGAGGCTGAAGCTTTCTTT,CASSLGQEAEAFF,NA,NA,TRBV5-1,TRBJ1-1
TGTGCCAGCAGTCCGGACAGAACTTATAGGACGTCTGAAAAACTGTTTTTT,CASSPDRTYRTSEKLFF,NA,NA,TRBV27,TRBJ1-4
TGTGCCAGTAGTATGGCCGACAGGACCTATGGCTACACCTTC,CASSMADRTYGYTF,NA,once,TRBV19,TRBJ1-2
TGTGCCAGCAGCTTAGTCGGCGGATATAGCAATCAGCCCCAGCATTTT,CASSLVGGYSNQPQHF,NA,NA,TRBV7-2,TRBJ1-5
TGTGCCAGCAGCTGGGGACTAGCGGGAGGAGGAACCGGGGAGCTGTTTTTT,CASSWGLAGGGTGELFF,TRBD2,NA,TRBV7-7,TRBJ2-2
TGTGCCAGCAAACAGGGTGCAGATACGCAGTATTTT,CASKQGADTQYF,NA,NA,TRBV6-5,TRBJ2-3
TGTGCCACTAACCGGGACAGGGAGTGGACAGATACGCAGTATTTT,CATNRDREWTDTQYF,TRBD1,NA,TRBV6-5,TRBJ2-3
TGTGCCAGCAGGGCCGGGACAGGACCCTACGAGCAGTACTTC,CASRAGTGPYEQYF,TRBD1,NA,TRBV28,TRBJ2-7
TGTGCCAGCAGTTCCTCCAGGGAGCAGTACTTC,CASSSSREQYF,NA,NA,TRBV28,TRBJ2-7
TGTGCCAGCAGCTTTGCCCTAGGGGCCTACGAGCAGTACTTC,CASSFALGAYEQYF,NA,NA,TRBV7-2,TRBJ2-7
TGTGCCAGTTCCCCGGGGGGCCTCCCCAGTGAGCAGTTCTTC,CASSPGGLPSEQFF,NA,NA,TRBV7-6,TRBJ2-1
TGTGCCAGCAGCCAAGAAGGGGGACAGGGCCTCCGGGGCCCTACGTATGGCTACACCTTC,CASSQEGGQGLRGPTYGYTF,TRBD1,NA,TRBV3-1/TRBV3-2,TRBJ1-2
TGTGCCAGCTCCGCAGGGGGCTTAGAGCAGTTCTTC,CASSAGGLEQFF,TRBD1,once,TRBV18,TRBJ2-1
TGTGCCAGCAGTGAAGCGACAGGGACAACTAACTATGGCTACACCTTC,CASSEATGTTNYGYTF,TRBD1,NA,TRBV6-1,TRBJ1-2
TGCGCCAGCAGCCAAACAGGGCCCCTCTCCTACGAGCAGTACTTC,CASSQTGPLSYEQYF,NA,once,TRBV4-3,TRBJ2-7
TGTGCCAGCAGCTTAGGTTTCCCTAGCAACCACGAGCAGTACTTC,CASSLGFPSNHEQYF,NA,NA,TRBV7-9,TRBJ2-7
TGTGCCAGCAGCTTTAACACGGGAGTTCCTACCTACGAGCAGTACTTC,CASSFNTGVPTYEQYF,NA,NA,TRBV7-2,TRBJ2-7
TGTGCCAGCAGCCTGGGACAGGGGATCTACGAGCAGTACTTC,CASSLGQGIYEQYF,TRBD1,few,TRBV3-1/TRBV3-2,TRBJ2-7
TGTGCCAGCAGCTTAAGAGGGGAGCAGTACTTC,CASSLRGEQYF,NA,once,TRBV5-4,TRBJ2-7
TGCGCCAGCAGCCAAGAGAAGGGAAGGACAGACCCGGGGTCCCAGTACTTC,CASSQEKGRTDPGSQYF,NA,NA,TRBV4-1,TRBJ2-5
TGTGCCAGCAGGAGGGACTTCGCCGGGGAGCTGTTTTTT,CASRRDFAGELFF,NA,NA,TRBV7-9,TRBJ2-2
TGTGCCAGCAGCCGCGACAGGGAAGGTGAAAAACTGTTTTTT,CASSRDREGEKLFF,TRBD1,NA,TRBV5-4,TRBJ1-4
TGTGCTAGTGGTTCCCCTAATCAGCCCCAGCATTTT,CASGSPNQPQHF,NA,NA,TRBV12-5,TRBJ1-5
TGTGCCAGCAGGGTGGGAGATTCGAACACCGGGGAGCTGTTTTTT,CASRVGDSNTGELFF,NA,NA,TRBV2,TRBJ2-2
TGTGCCAGCAGCACACAGGGACACGAGCAGTACTTC,CASSTQGHEQYF,NA,few,TRBV7-8,TRBJ2-7
TGTGCCAGCAGTCTACAGACAGGGGGCTCACCCCTCCACTTT,CASSLQTGGSPLHF,TRBD1,NA,TRBV6-5,TRBJ1-6
TGTGCCAGCAGGACAGGGGGGGGAAATCAGCCCCAGCATTTT,CASRTGGGNQPQHF,TRBD1,once,TRBV6-5,TRBJ1-5
TGTGCCAGCCTGGGCCATCCCTCCTACGAGCAGTACTTC,CASLGHPSYEQYF,NA,NA,TRBV7-2,TRBJ2-7
TGCGCCAGCAGCTTGGCGGGGACAGGGGGCTTTCTCGGAGCTTTCTTT,CASSLAGTGGFLGAFF,TRBD1,NA,TRBV5-1,TRBJ1-1
TGTGCCACTTCCGGGACAACGAGGGATTACTATGGCTACACCTTC,CATSGTTRDYYGYTF,NA,NA,TRBV10-3,TRBJ1-2
TGTGCCTGGATCCCAGCGGGGGGGGAAGATACGCAGTATTTT,CAWIPAGGEDTQYF,TRBD2,NA,TRBV30,TRBJ2-3
TGCGCCAGCAGCTTGGTCCCAGATTCACCCCTCCACTTT,CASSLVPDSPLHF,NA,once,TRBV5-1,TRBJ1-6